The sample holds a few counts of the clone carrying this T cell receptor beta chain. This specimen comes from a study of blood T cell repertoires in COVID-19. Generated by immunoSEQ multiplex PCR, the TCRdb table keeps only in-frame clones and is missing some. The sample shows 450,000 to 600,000 clones, around 90% of them seen only once. The clonotype was recovered from a woman between 18 and 29 years old who had recovered from COVID-19. The sequenced material came from PBMCs or T cells enriched from blood (not recorded which).

The CDR3 loop is CASSSGQGYQPQHF. DNA for the CDR3: TGTGCCAGCAGTTCTGGACAAGGCTATCAGCCCCAGCATTTT. The gene calls are TRBV6-5 and TRBJ1-5; possibly TRBD1 for D (5 bases). The germline V and J ends were trimmed by 4 bases and 5 bases, with 12 bases remaining between them. The CDR3 length is 14 residues. The V gene's germline CDR1 is MNHEY and CDR2 SVGAGI.